Shown below are 10 T cell receptor beta chains from a single sample sequenced in a study of cytomegalovirus exposure and HLA in healthy donors. PCR involved 60 Vbeta and 13 Jbeta primers. The repertoire was sequenced with immunoSEQ multiplex PCR; TCRdb's copy has only in-frame clones and lacks some. Among 130,000 to 150,000 clones listed, about 78% were seen once. Sequenced input: PBMCs. All receptors derive from a man between 18 and 35 years old in good health and CMV-seronegative.

The chain combines TRBV27 with TRBJ2-1; maybe TRBD1 (6 bases). The CDR3 loop spans 15 amino acids. V was pared by 4 bases and J by 8 bases, with 18 bases between. CDR1 and CDR2 (germline): MNHEY, SMNVEV (reference sequence). CDR3 DNA: TGTGCCAGCAGTTCCCCGTCACAGGGAATTCATGAGCAGTTCTTC. It codes for CASSSPSQGIHEQFF.

This chain connects TRBV7-9 to TRBJ2-5; 7 bases agree with TRBD2. The CDR3 is made up of 18 amino acids. CDR1 and CDR2 from the germline V gene are SEHNR and FQNEAQ (reference sequence). V was pared by 0 bases and J by 4 bases, with 14 bases of the junction left unmatched. The CDR3 sequence is CASSLARLAAWLGETQYF. As DNA, the CDR3 is TGTGCCAGCAGCTTAGCGCGGCTAGCGGCCTGGTTAGGAGAGACCCAGTACTTC.

The CDR3 protein is CASTPWGGLGETQYF. CDR3 DNA sequence: TGTGCCAGCACCCCTTGGGGGGGGCTAGGGGAGACCCAGTACTTC. The V gene is TRBV5-4, the J gene TRBJ2-5; D possibly corresponds to TRBD2 (7 bases). CDR1 SGHNT and CDR2 YYREEE come from the germline V gene (reference sequence). The V and J ends lost 6 bases and 5 bases respectively, with 20 bases between them. This CDR3 has 15 amino acids.

The V call is TRBV10-3, the J call TRBJ1-1; D may be TRBD1 (5 bases). CDR1 and CDR2 from the germline V gene are ENHRY and SYGVKD. The CDR3 spans 15 residues. Trimming removed 6 bases at V and 1 base at J, with 15 bases between. In DNA, the CDR3 is TGTGCCATCAGGCGACATATTGGGGCGAACACTGAAGCTTTCTTT. As protein: CAIRRHIGANTEAFF.

This clone was counted between two and nine times. The chain links TRBV2 to TRBJ1-1; 9 bases map to TRBD1. The CDR3 has 15 amino acids. J lost 4 bases, V lost 4 bases, and 7 bases had no gene match. Germline assignment: CDR1 SNHLY and CDR2 FYNNEI. The CDR3 region has the DNA TGTGCCAGCAGTGTATTATCGACAGGGGGCACTGAAGCTTTCTTT. Translated, it gives CASSVLSTGGTEAFF.

CDR3 sequence reads: CASTGSYNEQFF. CDR3 DNA: TGTGCCAGCACAGGCTCCTACAATGAGCAGTTCTTC. V gene TRBV28 combines with J gene TRBJ2-1; D unresolved. The CDR3 is 12 amino acids. Looked up from germline, CDR1 is MDHEN and CDR2 is SYDVKM. Between the trimmed V and J ends, which lost 7 bases and 0 bases, there was a span of 4 bases.

This clone was seen a handful of times. CDR3 residues: CASSSRWTRAGELFF. Here the CDR3 DNA reads TGTGCCAGCAGCTCACGTTGGACTAGAGCCGGGGAGCTGTTTTTT. V and J are TRBV5-4 and TRBJ2-2, with 7 bases identical to TRBD2. Germline loops: CDR1 SGHNT, CDR2 YYREEE (reference sequence). Trimming at V came to 3 bases and at J to 6 bases, leaving 8 bases not matched to a gene. The CDR3 loop spans 15 amino acids.

The J gene is TRBJ2-7, the V gene TRBV5-1; TRBD1 might be the D (6 bases). The length of the CDR3 is 16 residues. Germline CDR1 reads SGHRS; CDR2 reads YFSETQ. Trimming removed 5 bases from V and 1 base from J, with 19 bases in between. The CDR3 DNA follows: TGCGCCAGCAGACACTTCACGGGACACGATTCCTACGAGCAGTACTTC. Translated, it gives CASRHFTGHDSYEQYF.

This clone was observed once. One end of the junction does not line up with germline, which may come from a read error. Other DNA sequences in the same sample also yield this CDR3. The chain uses TRBV6-1 and TRBJ2-7; TRBD2 matches 8 bases. There are 15 residues in the CDR3. Germline-derived CDR1 and CDR2 are MNHNS and SASEGT. The CDR3 bases are TGTGCTAGCAGTGAACCGGGGGGGGCCGTCCACGAGCAGTACTTC. Translation: CASSEPGGAVHEQYF.

This clone has only a few counts. The chain combines TRBV19 with TRBJ2-3; TRBD2 agrees at 9 bases. V shed 4 bases and J 5 bases; nucleotides not matched to a gene: 10. The CDR3 is 16 amino acids. Germline CDR1 reads LNHDA; CDR2 reads SQIVND (reference sequence). The CDR3 reads CASSTFSGSQGDTQYF. The CDR3 region has the DNA TGTGCCAGTAGTACGTTTAGCGGGAGCCAGGGAGATACGCAGTATTTT.